The clone carrying this T cell receptor (beta chain) appeared a few times. Its antigen is currently unknown. This specimen comes from a study of blood T cells in healthy people across ages. Study-wide points: A roughly linear fall in TCR beta diversity per million T cells was seen with increasing age. Investigators viewed diversity estimates from one million T cells as underestimates, the study reported. A strong correlation was found between TCR beta diversity and the percentage of naive T cells.

Then a second PCR, running about 6 to 11 cycles, was carried out with a sample-barcoded 5' primer and a J-beta primer mix. Each sample yielded at least 2.5 million CDR3-containing paired-end reads. TCRdb re-derived calls from the 5' RACE reads in MiXCR, one entry per CDR3 protein. This sample has about 970,000 distinct CDR3 sequences; roughly half occur once, and the top ten carry about 21%. The specimen was blood. This TCR came from a woman aged 60-70 years in good health.

The CDR3 DNA follows: TGTGCCAGCAGCACTAGCGGTCGCGGGAATGAGCAGTTCTTC. Protein: CASSTSGRGNEQFF. This chain links TRBV12-3 or TRBV12-4 with TRBJ2-1; 8 bases agree with TRBD2. The trim removed 6 bases at V and 7 bases at J, leaving 8 bases unmatched. The CDR3 length is 14 residues.